Listed here are 16 T cell receptor beta chains from one sample, sequenced in a study of cytomegalovirus exposure and HLA in healthy donors. This PCR relied on a set of 60 Vbeta primers and 13 Jbeta primers. Assay used: immunoSEQ multiplex PCR; TCRdb lists only in-frame clones, some missing. The data hold about 160,000 clones, with about 75% observed a single time. Sample: PBMCs. All receptors derive from a woman aged 50 to 65 in good health and CMV-seropositive.

The table lists this clone with a few counts. This rearrangement joins TRBV29-1 to TRBJ1-1; perhaps TRBD1 as D (5 bases). There are 15 residues in the CDR3. Germline CDR1 SQVTM, CDR2 ANQGSEA. Deletions cut 4 bases from V and 5 bases from J, with 20 bases between. DNA of the CDR3: TGCAGCGTTGGGGGGGACCCCAACCTGGGGACTGAAGCTTTCTTT. Translated, it gives CSVGGDPNLGTEAFF.

The CDR3 sequence: CASSVDLGEKLFF. In DNA, the CDR3 is TGTGCCAGCAGCGTAGATCTGGGCGAAAAACTGTTTTTT. J is TRBJ1-4 and V is TRBV9; D is uncertain. The CDR3 extends over 13 amino acids. V gave up 0 bases and J gave up 8 bases, with 8 bases separating them. CDR1 SGDLS and CDR2 YYNGEE come from the germline V gene.

V and J are TRBV5-1 and TRBJ2-5; 9 bases line up with TRBD1. This CDR3 has 14 amino acids. J lost 5 bases, V lost 5 bases, and 7 bases had no gene match. Germline loops: CDR1 SGHRS, CDR2 YFSETQ. The CDR3 DNA reads TGCGCCAGCAGACGGACAGGGGCCCCCGAGACCCAGTACTTC. Its translation is CASRRTGAPETQYF.

The chain joins TRBV27 to TRBJ2-7, with 12 bases matching TRBD2. The V gene end was trimmed by 3 bases and the J gene end by 0 bases; junction bases not matched to a gene: 9. CDR1 is MNHEY, CDR2 SMNVEV, per germline (reference sequence). The CDR3 covers 18 residues. CDR3 residues: CASSLRRGLAGFSYEQYF. CDR3 in DNA: TGTGCCAGCAGTTTGAGAAGAGGACTAGCGGGGTTCTCCTACGAGCAGTACTTC.

For this clone: Other nucleotide sequences from this sample produce the same CDR3. The chain joins TRBV6-1 to TRBJ1-2; possible D gene TRBD1, 5 bases. The CDR3 runs to 13 residues. CDR1 MNHNS and CDR2 SASEGT come from the germline V gene. The V gene lost 6 bases and the J gene lost 1 base, with 9 bases spanning the gap. CDR3 coding DNA: TGTGCCAGCAGCGCCGACAGTAACTATGGCTACACCTTC. This codes for CASSADSNYGYTF.

The chain combines TRBV6-1 with TRBJ1-5, with TRBD1 identical over 7 bases. J was trimmed by 4 bases and V by 4 bases; bases with no gene match: 13. Germline CDR1 MNHNS, CDR2 SASEGT. The CDR3 is made up of 17 amino acids. Here the CDR3 reads CASSGRGTAKSNQPQHF. In nucleotides, the CDR3 is TGTGCCAGCAGTGGCAGGGGGACGGCGAAATCGAATCAGCCCCAGCATTTT.

This chain joins TRBV7-3 and TRBJ2-3; no definite D call. Trimming stripped 5 bases from V and 2 bases from J, with 8 bases between. CDR3 length: 13 residues. CDR1 is SGHTA, CDR2 FQGTGA, per germline. The CDR3 region is CASSQELTDTQYF. Written as DNA, the CDR3 is TGTGCCAGCAGCCAAGAGCTCACAGATACGCAGTATTTT.

The gene calls are TRBV11-2 and TRBJ2-7; 7 bases are a match to TRBD2. The CDR3 runs 15 residues. Germline CDR1 reads SGHAT; CDR2 reads FQNNGV. Trimming removed 1 base from V and 2 bases from J; junction bases left unmatched: 5. This chain's CDR3 is CASSLAPGGTYEQYF. The CDR3 region has the DNA TGTGCCAGCAGCTTAGCCCCGGGGGGTACCTACGAGCAGTACTTC.

This rearrangement joins TRBV5-8 to TRBJ1-6; D might be TRBD1 (6 bases). Germline-derived CDR1 and CDR2 are SGHTS and YDEGEE. Trimming left V 4 bases short and J 7 bases short, with 15 bases between. The CDR3 runs 15 residues. CDR3 bases: TGTGCCAGCAGCGCAGGGGCAGAACGCAATTCACCCCTCCACTTT. It yields the protein CASSAGAERNSPLHF.

This clone was observed once. V is TRBV4-1 and J is TRBJ2-7; D remains unclear. Germline CDR1 and CDR2: MGHRA and YSYEKL. With 6 bases removed from V and 5 bases from J, the gap between germline ends came to 17 bases. The CDR3 is 14 amino acids. This CDR3 reads CASSIRIDLDEQYF. CDR3 DNA sequence: TGCGCCAGCAGTATAAGGATAGACCTAGACGAGCAGTACTTC.

The chain links TRBV5-4 to TRBJ2-6, with TRBD1 matching 11 bases. This CDR3 is 18 amino acids long. Unmatched junction bases numbered 6, after V lost 4 bases and J lost 0 bases. Germline CDR1 is SGHNT and CDR2 is YYREEE (reference sequence). The chain's CDR3 is CASSGWTGGRSGANVLTF. The CDR3 DNA sequence: TGTGCCAGCAGCGGCTGGACAGGGGGCCGCTCTGGGGCCAACGTCCTGACTTTC.

J is TRBJ2-6 and V is TRBV5-6; 9 positions match TRBD1. After removal of 2 bases from V and 2 bases from J, the junction contained 8 bases not matched to a gene. The CDR3 sequence is 18 residues long. The germline CDR1 and CDR2 sequences are SGHDT and YYEEEE. For the CDR3, the DNA is TGTGCCAGCAGCTTTGAGGGGACAGGGAGGACTGGGGCCAACGTCCTGACTTTC. Translation gives CASSFEGTGRTGANVLTF. The complete variable domain, with remaining parts taken from reference TRBV5-6 and TRBJ2-6, reads DAGVTQSPTHLIKTRGQQVTLRCSPKSGHDTVSWYQQALGQGPQFIFQYYEEEERQRGNFPDRFSGHQFPNYSSELNVNALLLGDSALYLCASSFEGTGRTGANVLTFGAGSRLTVL.

This clone was picked up a small number of times. The V gene is TRBV10-2, the J gene TRBJ1-5; the D gene is possibly TRBD1 (5 bases). This CDR3 region has 14 residues. CDR1 WSHSY and CDR2 SAAADI come from the germline V gene. V was clipped by 6 bases and J by 4 bases, with 13 bases between them. CDR3 nucleotide sequence: TGCGCCAGCAGAACGACAGAGGCAAATCAGCCCCAGCATTTT. It specifies CASRTTEANQPQHF.

The chain recombines TRBV5-1 with TRBJ2-5; D ambiguous. The V gene lost 2 bases and the J gene lost 1 base, with 6 bases spanning the gap. This CDR3 is built from 13 residues. CDR1 and CDR2 from the germline V gene are SGHRS and YFSETQ. The CDR3 is CASSFDSQETQYF. In DNA form, the CDR3 reads TGCGCCAGCAGCTTCGACTCCCAAGAGACCCAGTACTTC.

V and J are TRBV29-1 and TRBJ1-5; perhaps TRBD1 as D (5 bases). Trimming removed 4 bases at V and 6 bases at J, with 19 bases between. Per the germline V gene, CDR1 is SQVTM and CDR2 is ANQGSEA. This CDR3 contains 15 residues. CDR3 bases: TGCAGCGTTGTCTTGGGGGGTGATAGACTTCAGCCCCAGCATTTT. It translates to CSVVLGGDRLQPQHF.

The chain employs TRBV5-1 and TRBJ1-6; D gene uncertain. The V end was cut by 3 bases, the J end by 3 bases, with 7 bases between. Germline assignment: CDR1 SGHRS and CDR2 YFSETQ. CDR3 size: 14 residues. For the CDR3, the DNA is TGCGCCAGCAGCTCCGGGAACTATAATTCACCCCTCCACTTT. It translates to CASSSGNYNSPLHF.